The 17 T cell receptor beta chains given below trace back to one sample, sequenced in a study of cytomegalovirus exposure and HLA in healthy donors (TCRdb year 2017). The library relied on the immunoSEQ multiplex PCR assay. For the multiplex PCR, a mixture combining 60 forward primers for TCR Vbeta segments and 13 reverse primers for TCR Jbeta segments was used. Here the immuneACCESS table is served through TCRdb, limited to in-frame sequences with V and J called. Missing clones are a known gap in these copies; in checked studies unresolved V genes cover under half, and the rest lacks a known reason. The sample table records about 150,000 clones; roughly 68% of these occur just once. The leading ten clones occupy almost 4.5% of the sample. The sequenced sample consisted of PBMCs. The receptors stem from a man aged 60 to 75 in good health and CMV-seronegative.

The chain has TRBV18 and TRBJ1-4; D possibly corresponds to TRBD1 (6 bases). V gave up 5 bases and J gave up 1 base, with 8 bases separating them. The CDR3 sequence is 14 residues long. Germline CDR1 reads KGHSH; CDR2 reads LQKENI. In nucleotides, the CDR3 is TGTGCCAGCTCAGAGGGGGAAACTAATGAAAAACTGTTTTTT. Amino acid sequence: CASSEGETNEKLFF.

As DNA, the CDR3 is TGCGCCAGCGGACGACAGAGCTCCTACGAGCAGTACTTC. Encoded protein: CASGRQSSYEQYF. This chain connects TRBV5-1 to TRBJ2-7; tentative D call: TRBD1 (5 bases). The CDR3 consists of 13 residues. Germline V gives CDR1 SGHRS, CDR2 YFSETQ. With 7 bases removed from V and 0 bases from J, the gap between germline ends came to 11 bases.

This chain links TRBV6-1 with TRBJ2-2; tentative D call: TRBD1 (6 bases). CDR3 length: 15 amino acids. The V and J ends lost 2 bases and 3 bases respectively, with 10 bases between them. Germline loops: CDR1 MNHNS, CDR2 SASEGT. The CDR3 coding sequence is TGTGCCAGCAGTGAAAGGCAGGGGTACACCGGGGAGCTGTTTTTT. Translation: CASSERQGYTGELFF.

This clone was counted between two and nine times. V gene TRBV7-6 combines with J gene TRBJ2-3, with TRBD2 matching 9 bases. The CDR3 runs to 15 residues. CDR1 is SGHVS and CDR2 is FNYEAQ in the germline V gene. V gave up 1 base and J gave up 3 bases; unmatched junction bases: 2. The CDR3 nucleotides are TGTGCCAGCAGCTTAGGTAGCGGGAGTACAGATACGCAGTATTTT. Residues: CASSLGSGSTDTQYF. Drawing the rest from reference TRBV7-6 and TRBJ2-3, the complete variable domain is GAGVSQSPRYKVTKRGQDVALRCDPISGHVSLYWYRQALGQGPEFLTYFNYEAQQDKSGLPNDRFSAERPEGSISTLTIQRTEQRDSAMYRCASSLGSGSTDTQYFGPGTRLTVL.

This chain links TRBV30 with TRBJ2-6; D remains ambiguous. The CDR3 extends over 14 amino acids. The V end was cut by 4 bases, the J end by 0 bases, with 7 bases between. CDR1 is GTSNPN, CDR2 SVGIG, per germline (reference sequence). CDR3 coding DNA: TGTGCCTGGAATCGGGTCTCTGGGGCCAACGTCCTGACTTTC. Amino acid sequence: CAWNRVSGANVLTF.

The V gene is TRBV5-6, the J gene TRBJ2-1; D unclear. The V gene lost 2 bases and the J gene lost 6 bases, with 9 bases spanning the gap. CDR1 and CDR2 from the germline V gene are SGHDT and YYEEEE. This CDR3 is 13 amino acids long. CDR3 in DNA: TGTGCCAGCAGCTTCGAGAGACTCAATGAGCAGTTCTTC. Amino acid sequence: CASSFERLNEQFF.

V gene TRBV27 combines with J gene TRBJ1-5, with 9 bases identical to TRBD1. The germline CDR1 and CDR2 sequences are MNHEY and SMNVEV (reference sequence). The length of the CDR3 is 16 residues. V lost 2 bases and J lost 2; bases outside the gene matches: 4. In nucleotides, the CDR3 is TGTGCCAGCAGTTTAGGGACAGGGAAAGGCAATCAGCCCCAGCATTTT. This translates into CASSLGTGKGNQPQHF.

A note on this clone: Other DNA sequences of this sample code for an identical CDR3. This chain joins TRBV5-1 and TRBJ1-1; D may be TRBD1 (6 bases). Germline V lookup: CDR1 SGHRS, CDR2 YFSETQ. This CDR3 has 13 residues. The V gene lost 4 bases and the J gene lost 3 bases, with 10 bases spanning the gap. The CDR3 spells CASSVGTHTEAFF. The CDR3 coding sequence is TGCGCCAGCAGCGTCGGGACACACACTGAAGCTTTCTTT. The full variable domain, its missing parts supplied by reference TRBV5-1 and TRBJ1-1, is KAGVTQTPRYLIKTRGQQVTLSCSPISGHRSVSWYQQTPGQGLQFLFEYFSETQRNKGNFPGRFSGRQFSNSRSEMNVSTLELGDSALYLCASSVGTHTEAFFGQGTRLTVV.

This rearrangement joins TRBV10-3 to TRBJ1-1; 9 nucleotides agree with TRBD1. CDR1 is ENHRY and CDR2 is SYGVKD in the germline V gene. V lost 4 bases, J lost 1 base, and 1 base stayed unmatched. This CDR3 has 14 amino acids. CDR3 bases: TGTGCCATCAGTGGGGGACAGGGGAACACTGAAGCTTTCTTT. Its translation is CAISGGQGNTEAFF.

The chain has TRBV19 and TRBJ2-1, with 10 bases matching TRBD2. Trimming took 4 bases from V and 7 from J; bases not matched to a gene: 13. The CDR3 is 17 residues long. Germline V lookup: CDR1 LNHDA, CDR2 SQIVND (reference sequence). DNA for the CDR3: TGTGCCAGTAGTAGCGGTCTAGCGGGAGTATTCGCGAATGAGCAGTTCTTC. The encoded protein is CASSSGLAGVFANEQFF.

The J gene is TRBJ1-1, the V gene TRBV7-3, with TRBD1 matching 8 bases. The CDR3 totals 13 residues. With V trimmed by 4 bases and J by 8 bases, 6 bases remained unmatched. CDR1 is SGHTA, CDR2 FQGTGA, per germline. The CDR3 loop reads CASSSTGDREAFF. The DNA for the CDR3 is TGTGCCAGCAGCTCCACCGGGGACAGGGAAGCTTTCTTT.

The chain carries TRBV7-9 and TRBJ2-7; 8 positions agree with TRBD1. CDR1 and CDR2 (germline): SEHNR, FQNEAQ (reference sequence). Trimming cost V 4 bases and J 1 base; bases outside gene matches: 6. The CDR3 consists of 15 residues. The CDR3 DNA is TGTGCCAGCAGCTCGACAGGGGAAAAATCCTACGAGCAGTACTTC. The encoded protein is CASSSTGEKSYEQYF.

The chain combines TRBV30 with TRBJ2-4; 10 nucleotides match TRBD2. J was trimmed by 15 bases and V by 0 bases; bases with no gene match: 11. The CDR3 runs 14 residues. Germline V gene data show CDR1 as GTSNPN and CDR2 as SVGIG (reference sequence). The CDR3 is CAWSVRASGGSRYF. The CDR3 nucleotides are TGTGCCTGGAGTGTACGCGCTAGCGGGGGTTCCAGGTACTTC.

V is TRBV28 and J is TRBJ1-4; possible D gene TRBD1, 6 bases. Between the trimmed V and J ends, which lost 6 bases and 8 bases, there was a span of 19 bases. Germline V lookup: CDR1 MDHEN, CDR2 SYDVKM. The CDR3 covers 15 residues. The chain's CDR3 is CASSLGGAVVEKLFF. The CDR3 nucleotides read TGTGCCAGCAGCCTTGGGGGGGCGGTTGTCGAAAAACTGTTTTTT.

The chain uses TRBV4-1 and TRBJ2-1, with 8 bases lining up with TRBD2. The ends lost 1 base at V and 4 bases at J; junction bases unmatched: 6. Germline CDR1 reads MGHRA; CDR2 reads YSYEKL. The CDR3 is made up of 16 amino acids. The CDR3 spells CASSQGLALLYNEQFF. The CDR3 nucleotides read TGCGCCAGCAGCCAAGGACTAGCGCTTTTGTACAATGAGCAGTTCTTC.

There are a few counts of this clone. V gene TRBV6-5 combines with J gene TRBJ2-2; 7 bases fit TRBD1. With 6 bases clipped from V and 3 bases from J, the junction kept 4 bases outside the gene matches. The CDR3 covers 14 residues. Germline CDR1 reads MNHEY; CDR2 reads SVGAGI. CDR3 residues: CASRDRPDTGELFF. In DNA form, the CDR3 reads TGTGCCAGCAGGGACAGGCCGGACACCGGGGAGCTGTTTTTT.

This clone has more than one count but fewer than ten. The genes are TRBV2 and TRBJ1-4; TRBD1 matches 9 bases. The CDR3 has 16 residues. Trimming at V came to 11 bases and at J to 7 bases, leaving 17 bases not matched to a gene. Per germline, CDR1 SNHLY and CDR2 FYNNEI. For the CDR3, the DNA is TGTGCCGGGGGTGGACAGGGGCCCGGCTTGGGTGAAAAACTGTTTTTT. Translated: CAGGGQGPGLGEKLFF.